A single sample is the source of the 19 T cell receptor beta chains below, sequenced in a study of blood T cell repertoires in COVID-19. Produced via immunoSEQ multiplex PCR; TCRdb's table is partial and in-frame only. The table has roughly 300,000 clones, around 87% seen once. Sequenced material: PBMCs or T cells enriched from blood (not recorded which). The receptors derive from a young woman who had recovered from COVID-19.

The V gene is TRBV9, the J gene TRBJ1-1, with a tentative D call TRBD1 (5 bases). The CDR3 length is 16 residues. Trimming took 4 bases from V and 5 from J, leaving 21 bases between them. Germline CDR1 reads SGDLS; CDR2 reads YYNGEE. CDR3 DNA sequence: TGTGCCAGCAGCCCATGGGAGGCGAGGGAGGGGACTGAAGCTTTCTTT. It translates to CASSPWEAREGTEAFF.

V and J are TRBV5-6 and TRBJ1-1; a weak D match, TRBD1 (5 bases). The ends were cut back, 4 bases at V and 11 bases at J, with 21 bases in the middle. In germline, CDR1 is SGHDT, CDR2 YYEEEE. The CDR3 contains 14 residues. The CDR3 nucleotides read TGTGCCAGCAGCGCCTATGGGACTGGCCAGGCTGCTTTCTTT. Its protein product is CASSAYGTGQAAFF.

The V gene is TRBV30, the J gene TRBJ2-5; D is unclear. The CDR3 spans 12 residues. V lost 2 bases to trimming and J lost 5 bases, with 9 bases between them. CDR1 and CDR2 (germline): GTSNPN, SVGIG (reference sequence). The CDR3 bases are TGTGCCTGGAGTTCCGGGTGGGAGACCCAGTACTTC. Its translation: CAWSSGWETQYF. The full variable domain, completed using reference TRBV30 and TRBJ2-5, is SQTIHQWPATLVQPVGSPLSLECTVEGTSNPNLYWYRQAAGRGLQLLFYSVGIGQISSEVPQNLSASRPQDRQFILSSKKLLLSDSGFYLCAWSSGWETQYFGPGTRLLVL.

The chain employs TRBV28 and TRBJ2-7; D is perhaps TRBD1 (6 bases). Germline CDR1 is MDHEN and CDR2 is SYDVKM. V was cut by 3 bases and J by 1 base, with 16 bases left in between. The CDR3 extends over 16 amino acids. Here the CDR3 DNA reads TGTGCCAGCAGTTTGATGCCCGCTAGGGGGTCCTACGAGCAGTACTTC. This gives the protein CASSLMPARGSYEQYF. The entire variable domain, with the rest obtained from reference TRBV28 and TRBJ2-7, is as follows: DVKVTQSSRYLVKRTGEKVFLECVQDMDHENMFWYRQDPGLGLRLIYFSYDVKMKEKGDIPEGYSVSREKKERFSLILESASTNQTSMYLCASSLMPARGSYEQYFGPGTRLTVT.

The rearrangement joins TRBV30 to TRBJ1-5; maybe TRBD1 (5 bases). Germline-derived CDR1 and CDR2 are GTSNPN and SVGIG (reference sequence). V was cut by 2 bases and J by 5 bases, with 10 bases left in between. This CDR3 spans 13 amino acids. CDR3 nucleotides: TGTGCCTGGAGTATGGACATTCATCAGCCCCAGCATTTT. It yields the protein CAWSMDIHQPQHF.

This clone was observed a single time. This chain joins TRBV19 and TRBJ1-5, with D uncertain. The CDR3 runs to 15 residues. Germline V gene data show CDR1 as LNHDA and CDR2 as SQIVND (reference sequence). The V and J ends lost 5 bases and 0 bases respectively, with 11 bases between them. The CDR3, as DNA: TGTGCCAGTAGTCTTACGGTCCTTAGCAATCAGCCCCAGCATTTT. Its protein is CASSLTVLSNQPQHF.

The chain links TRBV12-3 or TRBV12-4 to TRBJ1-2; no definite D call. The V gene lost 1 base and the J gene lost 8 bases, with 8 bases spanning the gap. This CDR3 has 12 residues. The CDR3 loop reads CASSLGGWGYTF. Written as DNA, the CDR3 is TGTGCCAGCAGTTTAGGAGGGTGGGGCTACACCTTC.

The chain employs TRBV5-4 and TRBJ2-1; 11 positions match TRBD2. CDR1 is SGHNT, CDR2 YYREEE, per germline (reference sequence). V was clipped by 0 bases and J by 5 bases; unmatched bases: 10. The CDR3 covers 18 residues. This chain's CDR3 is CASSLGFSGGASDNEQFF. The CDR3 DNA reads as TGTGCCAGCAGCTTGGGTTTTAGCGGGGGGGCATCGGACAATGAGCAGTTCTTC.

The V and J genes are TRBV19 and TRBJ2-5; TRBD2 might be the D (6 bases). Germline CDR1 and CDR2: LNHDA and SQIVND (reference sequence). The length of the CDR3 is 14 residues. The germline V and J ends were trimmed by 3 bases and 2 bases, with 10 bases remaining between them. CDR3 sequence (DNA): TGTGCCAGTAGTATCAGTGGGGGGCAAGAGACCCAGTACTTC. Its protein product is CASSISGGQETQYF.

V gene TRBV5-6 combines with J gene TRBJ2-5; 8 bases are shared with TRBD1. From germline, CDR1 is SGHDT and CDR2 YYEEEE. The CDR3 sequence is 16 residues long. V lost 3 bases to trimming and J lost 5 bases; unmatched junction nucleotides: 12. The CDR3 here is CASSSTLDRVGETQYF. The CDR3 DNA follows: TGTGCCAGCAGCTCCACTTTGGACAGGGTGGGGGAGACCCAGTACTTC.

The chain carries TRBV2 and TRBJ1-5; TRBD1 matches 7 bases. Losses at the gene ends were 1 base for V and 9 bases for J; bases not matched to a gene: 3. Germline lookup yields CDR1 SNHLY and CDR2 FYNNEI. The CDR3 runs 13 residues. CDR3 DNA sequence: TGTGCCAGCAGTGAAGAGGGGGACAGGCCCCAGCATTTT. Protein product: CASSEEGDRPQHF.

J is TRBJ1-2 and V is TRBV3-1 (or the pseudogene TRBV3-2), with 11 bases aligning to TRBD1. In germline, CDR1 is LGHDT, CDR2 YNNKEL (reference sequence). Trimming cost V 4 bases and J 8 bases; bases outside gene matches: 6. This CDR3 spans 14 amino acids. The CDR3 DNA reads TGTGCCAGCAGCCTCCGGGACAGGGGGTTCGGCTACACCTTC. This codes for CASSLRDRGFGYTF.

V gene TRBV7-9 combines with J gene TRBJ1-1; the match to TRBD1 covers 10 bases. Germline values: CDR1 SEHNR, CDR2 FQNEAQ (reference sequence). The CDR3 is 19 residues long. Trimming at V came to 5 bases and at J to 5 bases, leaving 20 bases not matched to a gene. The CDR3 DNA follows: TGTGCCAGCAGCCCCCGCCAGCGGGGACAGGGGATACAGGGAACTGAAGCTTTCTTT. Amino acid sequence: CASSPRQRGQGIQGTEAFF.

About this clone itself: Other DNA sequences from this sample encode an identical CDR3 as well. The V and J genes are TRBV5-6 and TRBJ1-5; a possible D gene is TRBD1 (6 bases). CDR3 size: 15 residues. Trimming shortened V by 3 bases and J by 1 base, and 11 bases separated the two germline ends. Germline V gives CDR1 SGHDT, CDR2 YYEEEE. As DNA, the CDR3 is TGTGCCAGCAGCTCCGGGACACTCAGCAATCAGCCCCAGCATTTT. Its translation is CASSSGTLSNQPQHF.

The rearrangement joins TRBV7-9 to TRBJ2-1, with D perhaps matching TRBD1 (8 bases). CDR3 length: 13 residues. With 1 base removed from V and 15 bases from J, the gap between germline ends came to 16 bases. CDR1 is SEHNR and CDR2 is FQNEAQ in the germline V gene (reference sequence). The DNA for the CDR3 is TGTGCCAGCAGCTTAGAGGGGGGGACAGGATGGTTCTTC. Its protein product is CASSLEGGTGWFF.

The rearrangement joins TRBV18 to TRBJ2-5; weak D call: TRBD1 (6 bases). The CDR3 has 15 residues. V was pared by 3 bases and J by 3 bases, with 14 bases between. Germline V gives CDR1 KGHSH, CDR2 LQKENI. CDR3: CASSPSDNREETQYF. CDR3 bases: TGTGCCAGCTCACCGTCGGACAACAGGGAAGAGACCCAGTACTTC.

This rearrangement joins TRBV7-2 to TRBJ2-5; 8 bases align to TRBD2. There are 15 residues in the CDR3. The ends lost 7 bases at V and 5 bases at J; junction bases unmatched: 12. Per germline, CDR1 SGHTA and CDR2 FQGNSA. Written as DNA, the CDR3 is TGTGCCAGCACAATTTCCGGGACTAGGGCGGAGACCCAGTACTTC. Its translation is CASTISGTRAETQYF. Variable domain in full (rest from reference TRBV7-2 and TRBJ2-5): GAGVSQSPSNKVTEKGKDVELRCDPISGHTALYWYRQSLGQGLEFLIYFQGNSAPDKSGLPSDRFSAERTGGSVSTLTIQRTQQEDSAVYLCASTISGTRAETQYFGPGTRLLVL.

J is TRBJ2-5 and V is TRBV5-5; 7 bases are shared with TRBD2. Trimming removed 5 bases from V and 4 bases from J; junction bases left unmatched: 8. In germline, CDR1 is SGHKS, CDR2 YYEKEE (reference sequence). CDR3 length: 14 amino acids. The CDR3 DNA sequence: TGTGCCAGCAGGGATGGCCGCGGGGGAGAGACCCAGTACTTC. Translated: CASRDGRGGETQYF.

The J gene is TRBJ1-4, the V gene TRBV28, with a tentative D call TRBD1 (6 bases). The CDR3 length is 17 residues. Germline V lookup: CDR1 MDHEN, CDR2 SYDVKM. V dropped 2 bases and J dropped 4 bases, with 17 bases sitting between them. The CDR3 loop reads CASSLLSSTGRNEKLFF. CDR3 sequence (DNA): TGTGCCAGCAGTTTACTCAGCTCGACAGGCCGTAATGAAAAACTGTTTTTT.